This entry concerns a single TCR beta chain. These data come from a study of blood T cell repertoires in COVID-19. Study-level background: COVID-19 samples, acute and convalescent, were from the United States, Italy and Spain. T cells, B-cell-depleted T cells, or PBMCs supplied cDNA or gDNA.

The CDR3 spans 13 residues. CDR1 is SGHTA, CDR2 FQGNSA, per germline. V lost 3 bases and J lost 5, with 10 bases in between. Participants were aged about 18 to 90 years, lived in 20 to 25 US areas, and enrolled virtually. Self-reported history from a screening survey and questionnaire set each donor's cohort. TCRdb keeps only in-frame clones here, not all; method: immunoSEQ multiplex PCR. The sample lists 490,000 or so clones, around 87% occurring once. The clonotype comes from a woman aged 35 to 49 who had recovered from COVID-19. What was sequenced was PBMCs or T cells enriched from blood (not recorded which). The rearrangement links TRBV7-2 to TRBJ1-2; TRBD1 is a possible D gene (5 bases). This CDR3 is CASSFNQGYGYTF. In DNA form, the CDR3 reads TGTGCCAGCAGCTTTAACCAGGGATATGGCTACACCTTC.